The 3 T cell receptor beta chains presented below share a single source sample, sequenced in a study of blood T cell repertoires in COVID-19. TCRdb keeps only in-frame clones here, not all; method: immunoSEQ multiplex PCR. Of 110,000 to 150,000 clones listed, approximately 78% are singletons. Sequencing used PBMCs or T cells enriched from blood (not recorded which). The receptors shown here come from a woman in her forties or fifties who had recovered from COVID-19.

In this sample, this clone turned up once. The V call is TRBV7-2, the J call TRBJ2-5; 9 bases fit TRBD2. Trimming took 0 bases from V and 4 from J; bases not matched to a gene: 3. There are 15 residues in the CDR3. Germline CDR1 reads SGHTA; CDR2 reads FQGNSA. CDR3 loop: CASSLAGGGAETQYF. The CDR3 nucleotides read TGTGCCAGCAGCTTAGCTGGCGGGGGGGCAGAGACCCAGTACTTC. Looking up the rest from reference TRBV7-2 and TRBJ2-5 gives the full variable domain: GAGVSQSPSNKVTEKGKDVELRCDPISGHTALYWYRQSLGQGLEFLIYFQGNSAPDKSGLPSDRFSAERTGGSVSTLTIQRTQQEDSAVYLCASSLAGGGAETQYFGPGTRLLVL.

This clone was observed a handful of times. This chain joins TRBV5-5 and TRBJ1-6, with D tentatively TRBD1 (5 bases). The V and J ends lost 0 bases and 11 bases respectively, with 15 bases between them. Per germline, CDR1 SGHKS and CDR2 YYEKEE (reference sequence). This CDR3 is built from 15 residues. The CDR3 protein is CASSLGRANGTPLHF. CDR3 coding DNA: TGTGCCAGCAGCTTGGGCAGGGCAAATGGGACACCCCTCCACTTT.

The gene calls are TRBV27 and TRBJ1-3; no clear D. This CDR3 comprises 15 residues. The V gene's germline CDR1 is MNHEY and CDR2 SMNVEV (reference sequence). Trimming cost V 6 bases and J 3 bases, with 15 bases left between them. CDR3 nucleotide sequence: TGTGCCAGCAGCGCAGGATCCCTCGGTGGAAACACCATATATTTT. Protein: CASSAGSLGGNTIYF.